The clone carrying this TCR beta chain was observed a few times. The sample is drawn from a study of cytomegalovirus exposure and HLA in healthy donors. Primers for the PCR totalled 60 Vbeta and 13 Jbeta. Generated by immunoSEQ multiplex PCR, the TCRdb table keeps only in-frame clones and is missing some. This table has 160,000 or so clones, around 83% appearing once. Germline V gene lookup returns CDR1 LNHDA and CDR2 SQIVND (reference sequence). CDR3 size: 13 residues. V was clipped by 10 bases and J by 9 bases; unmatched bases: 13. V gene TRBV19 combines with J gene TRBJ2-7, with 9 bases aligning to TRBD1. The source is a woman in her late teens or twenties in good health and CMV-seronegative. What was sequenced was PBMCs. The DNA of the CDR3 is TGTGCCACCTGGGACAGGGAGAGCGTGGCGCAGTACTTC. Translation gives CATWDRESVAQYF.